This T cell receptor beta chain was sequenced for a study of blood T cell repertoires in COVID-19. The overall study: The United States, Italy and Spain provided the acute and convalescent COVID-19 samples.

While infection was still active, Seattle patients were enrolled and then followed longitudinally. Study processing details: Estimation of nucleated cell counts relied on the amplification of reference gene primers. Repertoires were generated with immunoSEQ multiplex PCR, while TCRdb's copy carries only in-frame clones and drops some. That table furnishes V, J and clone size, whereas the DNA furnished D and trimming. Of some 120,000 clones in the sample, 70% to 75% are singletons; the top ten hold 5.5% to 7.5%. The sequenced sample was peripheral blood. The source of this sequence is a man older than 75 with COVID-19, enrolled during active disease.

The CDR3 reads CASSETGQGDRRSNQPQHF. CDR3 DNA sequence: TGTGCCAGCAGTGAAACGGGACAGGGTGATCGTCGGAGCAATCAGCCCCAGCATTTT. This rearrangement joins TRBV6-1 to TRBJ1-5; 9 positions agree with TRBD1. V dropped 2 bases and J dropped 1; count of bases not matched to a gene: 12. Germline V gene data show CDR1 as MNHNS and CDR2 as SASEGT. This CDR3 has 19 residues.